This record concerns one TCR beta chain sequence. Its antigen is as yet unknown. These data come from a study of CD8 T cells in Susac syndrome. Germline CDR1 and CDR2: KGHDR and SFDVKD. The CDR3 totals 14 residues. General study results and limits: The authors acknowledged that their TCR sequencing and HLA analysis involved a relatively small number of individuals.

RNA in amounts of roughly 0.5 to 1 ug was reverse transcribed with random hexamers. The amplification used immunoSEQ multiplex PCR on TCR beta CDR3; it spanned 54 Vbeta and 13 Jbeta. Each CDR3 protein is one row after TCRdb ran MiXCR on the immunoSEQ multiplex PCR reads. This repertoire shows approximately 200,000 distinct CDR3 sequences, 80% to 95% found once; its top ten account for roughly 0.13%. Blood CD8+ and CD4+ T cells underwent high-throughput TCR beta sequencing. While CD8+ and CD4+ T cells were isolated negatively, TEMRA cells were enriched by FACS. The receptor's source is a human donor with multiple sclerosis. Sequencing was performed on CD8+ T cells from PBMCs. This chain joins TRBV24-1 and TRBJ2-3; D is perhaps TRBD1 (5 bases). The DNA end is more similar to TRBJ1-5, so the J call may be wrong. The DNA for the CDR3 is TGTGCCACCGCCGAGGGGAGTGACACAGATACGCAGCATTTT. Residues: CATAEGSDTDTQHF.